The 2 T cell receptor beta chains given below trace back to one sample, sequenced in a study of blood T cell repertoires in COVID-19. Some clones are missing from TCRdb's copy, which holds only in-frame ones; the method was immunoSEQ multiplex PCR. The sample consists of 90,000 to 150,000 clones, roughly 80% of them appearing once. Material: peripheral blood. Every receptor here comes from a man aged 50-60 years with acute or convalescent COVID-19.

The J gene is TRBJ2-7, the V gene TRBV5-1; D possibly corresponds to TRBD2 (6 bases). CDR1 SGHRS and CDR2 YFSETQ come from the germline V gene. This CDR3 region has 11 residues. The V end lost 4 bases, the J end lost 6 bases, and 8 bases lay between the germline ends. DNA for the CDR3: TGCGCCAGCAGCGGAGGGGTCGAGCAGTACTTC. Protein: CASSGGVEQYF.

This chain uses TRBV5-4 with TRBJ1-4, with 7 nucleotides matching TRBD1. CDR1 SGHNT and CDR2 YYREEE come from the germline V gene (reference sequence). CDR3 length: 14 residues. The junction had 4 bases not matched to a gene; V was cut back by 3 bases and J by 5 bases. In nucleotides, the CDR3 is TGTGCCAGCAGCTACAGGGGCGTAAATGAAAAACTGTTTTTT. Its translation is CASSYRGVNEKLFF. Full variable domain (rest looked up from reference TRBV5-4 and TRBJ1-4): ETGVTQSPTHLIKTRGQQVTLRCSSQSGHNTVSWYQQALGQGPQFIFQYYREEENGRGNFPPRFSGLQFPNYSSELNVNALELDDSALYLCASSYRGVNEKLFFGSGTQLSVL.